Listed here are 18 T cell receptor beta chains from one sample, sequenced in a study of T cells in Graves' hyperthyroidism and ophthalmopathy (dated by TCRdb to the late 2010s). Libraries were prepared through multiplex PCR. TCRdb lists the instrument as Illumina HiSeq 2000. TCR beta CDR3 regions were amplified from RNA transcripts. A first-round RT-PCR of the TCR CDR3 used the HTBI primer set with the Qiagen OneStep RT-PCR kit. TCRdb reanalyzed the raw reads on its own, using fastp at Q25 for trimming and MiXCR for clone calling, and kept in-frame beta chains. For every CDR3 protein sequence, its rows merge into one entry that carries the most common genes and DNA. The sample contains about 570,000 distinct CDR3 sequences, 46% of them found a single time. The top ten clones comprise under 20% of the sample. Sequenced input: peripheral blood or thyroid tissue (not recorded which). These TCRs come from an adult woman with Graves' disease, either hyperthyroidism or ophthalmopathy (not recorded which).

J is TRBJ2-7 and V is TRBV20-1; D uncertain. This CDR3 is built from 12 residues. Looked up from germline, CDR1 is DFQATT and CDR2 is SNEGSKA (reference sequence). The CDR3 spells CSVSSEAYEQYF. Here the CDR3 DNA reads TGCAGCGTTAGTAGTGAAGCATACGAGCAGTACTTC.

V gene TRBV6-1 combines with J gene TRBJ1-5; D gene ambiguous. Germline V gives CDR1 MNHNS, CDR2 SASEGT. With 4 bases removed from V and 9 bases from J, the gap between germline ends came to 10 bases. The CDR3 runs 12 residues. CDR3 protein: CASSGLNMPQHF. As DNA, the CDR3 is TGTGCCAGCAGTGGTCTGAATATGCCCCAGCATTTT.

V is TRBV7-9 and J is TRBJ1-5, with D maybe TRBD1 (5 bases). The CDR3 loop spans 17 amino acids. Deletions cut 4 bases from V and 11 bases from J, with 27 bases between. Germline CDR1 reads SEHNR; CDR2 reads FQNEAQ (reference sequence). The CDR3 protein is CASSSGYAWGSQETQHF. Written as DNA, the CDR3 is TGTGCCAGCAGCTCCGGGTACGCGTGGGGGAGCCAAGAGACCCAGCATTTT.

The rearrangement links TRBV10-3 to TRBJ1-2; D may be TRBD1 (6 bases). V lost 10 bases and J lost 8, with 20 bases in between. The germline V gene has CDR1 ENHRY and CDR2 SYGVKD. This CDR3 region has 13 residues. The DNA for the CDR3 is TGTGCCAGCTGTAAGGGGGGCTTCGAGGGCTACACCTTC. Amino acid sequence: CASCKGGFEGYTF.

This clonotype came up a few times. The chain is built from TRBV28 and TRBJ2-7; the match to TRBD2 covers 10 bases. CDR3 length equals 14 residues. With V trimmed by 6 bases and J by 7 bases, 9 bases remained unmatched. Germline values: CDR1 MDHEN, CDR2 SYDVKM. The CDR3 DNA follows: TGTGCCAGCAGATCAGCGGGAGGGCCTCGGGAGCAGTACTTC. As protein: CASRSAGGPREQYF.

The chain recombines TRBV10-2 with TRBJ2-7; D is ambiguous. This CDR3 comprises 13 residues. V shed 5 bases and J shed 8 bases, with 16 bases lying between them. The germline V gene encodes CDR1 WSHSY and CDR2 SAAADI. This CDR3 reads CASSQVVDQQQYF. The CDR3 DNA is TGCGCCAGCAGTCAGGTTGTCGATCAGCAGCAGTACTTC.

On this clonotype: This clone may be a read error of a much larger clone one base away. The rearrangement joins TRBV6-6 to TRBJ1-2; unclear D gene. The CDR3 loop spans 14 amino acids. V lost 6 bases, J lost 8 bases, and 19 bases lay in between. Germline assignment: CDR1 MNHNY and CDR2 SVGAGI (reference sequence). CDR3 region: CASSQPNGLRGYTF. The CDR3 nucleotides read TGTGCCAGCAGCCAACCTAACGGGCTCCGGGGCTACACCTTC.

This clonotype showed up many times. The chain is built from TRBV6-5 and TRBJ2-5; TRBD2 is a possible D gene (5 bases). Trimming left V 2 bases short and J 5 bases short, with 12 bases between. Looked up from germline, CDR1 is MNHEY and CDR2 is SVGAGI. CDR3 length equals 14 residues. The CDR3 protein is CASSYRGGLETQYF. The CDR3 DNA follows: TGTGCCAGCAGTTACCGGGGTGGCTTGGAGACCCAGTACTTC.

V gene TRBV10-3 combines with J gene TRBJ2-7; D is perhaps TRBD2 (6 bases). In germline, CDR1 is ENHRY, CDR2 SYGVKD. V was trimmed by 8 bases and J by 0 bases, leaving 14 bases between them. This CDR3 contains 14 residues. CDR3 in DNA: TGTGCCATCCGGGTGGAGGGCATCTCCTACGAGCAGTACTTC. It encodes CAIRVEGISYEQYF.

The chain uses TRBV7-8 and TRBJ2-7, with D perhaps assigned TRBD1 or TRBD2 (5 bases each). Trimming removed 4 bases at V and 7 bases at J, with 17 bases between. CDR3 size: 14 residues. The germline V gene has CDR1 SGHVS and CDR2 FQNEAQ. This CDR3 is CASSSTGTSSEQYF. The CDR3 DNA reads TGTGCCAGCAGCTCAACCGGGACCAGTAGTGAGCAGTACTTC.

The V and J genes are TRBV7-8 and TRBJ2-2, with D perhaps matching TRBD1 or TRBD2 (5 bases each). CDR3 length: 13 amino acids. Germline V lookup: CDR1 SGHVS, CDR2 FQNEAQ. CDR3 DNA sequence: TGTGCTAGGGGCGGGTCGGGTGCCGGGGAGCTGTTTTTT. This sequence encodes CARGGSGAGELFF.

The CDR3 region has the DNA TGTGCCAGCAGCCAAGATCTACAGTGGACAACCTACGAGCAGTACTTC. Translating gives CASSQDLQWTTYEQYF. The chain recombines TRBV7-2 with TRBJ2-7, with D perhaps TRBD1 (5 bases). The CDR3 is 16 amino acids. Germline loops: CDR1 SGHTA, CDR2 FQGNSA. With 5 bases removed from V and 2 bases from J, the gap between germline ends came to 19 bases.

This clonotype was observed many times. This chain connects TRBV20-1 to TRBJ1-4; TRBD1 is a possible D gene (6 bases). The length of the CDR3 is 13 residues. The germline CDR1 and CDR2 sequences are DFQATT and SNEGSKA (reference sequence). Deletions cut 2 bases from V and 10 bases from J, with 14 bases between. CDR3 in amino acids: CSARYGETGKLFF. DNA of the CDR3: TGCAGTGCTAGATATGGGGAGACAGGAAAACTGTTTTTT.

This clonotype was recorded many times. The chain is built from TRBV12-3 or TRBV12-4 and TRBJ1-1, with D perhaps matching TRBD1 (5 bases). V lost 1 base, J lost 7 bases, and 10 bases lay in between. There are 13 residues in the CDR3. The CDR3 here is CASSLGGLGEAFF. Written as DNA, the CDR3 is TGTGCCAGCAGTTTAGGGGGACTGGGTGAAGCTTTCTTT.

This clonotype was seen just once. The rearrangement joins TRBV7-9 to TRBJ1-2, with no clear D. This CDR3 spans 15 amino acids. V lost 1 base to trimming and J lost 4 bases, with 13 bases between them. Per the germline V gene, CDR1 is SEHNR and CDR2 is FQNEAQ (reference sequence). CDR3 protein: CASSLDNWLGYGYTF. The CDR3 DNA reads TGTGCCAGCAGCTTAGACAACTGGTTAGGCTATGGCTACACCTTC.

This clonotype turned up a few times. This rearrangement joins TRBV7-3 to TRBJ1-2; 9 nucleotides line up with TRBD1. Germline trimming cut 5 bases from V and 8 bases from J; bases unmatched to any gene: 6. CDR3 length: 13 residues. Germline V gene data show CDR1 as SGHTA and CDR2 as FQGTGA. Written as DNA, the CDR3 is TGTGCCAGCAGCCAGGGACAGGGAGGAGGCTACACCTTC. Its translation: CASSQGQGGGYTF.

The table lists this clonotype with a few counts. The chain has TRBV5-1 and TRBJ1-1; possibly TRBD1 for D (5 bases). With 3 bases removed from V and 3 bases from J, the gap between germline ends came to 12 bases. The germline V gene encodes CDR1 SGHRS and CDR2 YFSETQ. The CDR3 is 14 amino acids. The CDR3 region has the DNA TGCGCCAGCAGCTCTAACCCAGGGTACACTGAAGCTTTCTTT. It translates to CASSSNPGYTEAFF.

This chain links TRBV29-1 with TRBJ2-7; 10 bases align to TRBD2. V dropped 5 bases and J dropped 3; count of bases not matched to a gene: 4. Germline V gives CDR1 SQVTM, CDR2 ANQGSEA. The CDR3 loop spans 13 amino acids. Here the CDR3 DNA reads TGCAGCGTTACACTAGCGGGGAGCTACGAGCAGTACTTC. This translates into CSVTLAGSYEQYF.